This T cell receptor (beta chain) was sequenced for a study of OX40 agonist ivuxolimab in advanced cancers. Clones were read by immunoSEQ multiplex PCR, and TCRdb kept only the in-frame ones, dropping some. This sample has around 56,000 clones, with about 85% found just once. Germline V CDR1 and CDR2: MNHEY, SVGAGI. The ends were cut back, 0 bases at V and 1 base at J, with 9 bases in the middle. The CDR3 runs to 15 residues. Details on this clone: The antigen is undetermined. This same CDR3 is encoded by further DNA sequences in the sample.

Study-level results: Determination of antigen specificity was not performed for the expanded peripheral T cells. Compared with CD4+, CD8+ T cells on average had more expanded clones.

This specimen consisted of CD4+ or CD8+ T cells sorted from blood, obtained in a trial of the OX40 agonist ivuxolimab. The TCR sequence derives from an adult with an advanced solid tumor such as melanoma, head and neck, liver or kidney cancer. J is TRBJ1-2 and V is TRBV6-5; maybe TRBD1 (6 bases). CDR3 loop: CASSYSAGDNYGYTF. CDR3 nucleotides: TGTGCCAGCAGTTACTCTGCAGGGGATAACTATGGCTACACCTTC.